This entry describes one T cell receptor beta chain. Its specificity is unknown. This sample is part of a study of cytomegalovirus exposure and HLA in healthy donors. Study-wide results and limits: TCR sequences were mostly rare, though some public TCRs occurred in many donors.

Germline values: CDR1 MRHNA, CDR2 SNTAGT. V lost 4 bases and J 8 bases, leaving 18 bases between the germline ends. The CDR3 runs 15 residues. Measured with immunoSEQ multiplex PCR; TCRdb has only the in-frame clones, and not every one. The sample lists fewer than 100,000 clones, approximately 91% occurring once. The sequence derives from a man aged 25-45 years in good health and CMV-seronegative. The chain carries TRBV6-4 and TRBJ2-1, with unresolved D. The sample taken for sequencing was PBMCs. The CDR3 loop reads CASSASGPPTDEQFF. The CDR3 DNA reads as TGTGCCAGCAGTGCCTCGGGCCCCCCGACGGATGAGCAGTTCTTC.